This TCR beta chain was captured in a study of shared clonotypes between healthy human individuals. The CDR3 is 16 residues long. Trimming cost V 0 bases and J 2 bases; bases outside gene matches: 5. The germline gives CDR1 SGDLS, CDR2 YYNGEE. About this clone: The same CDR3 arises from other DNA sequences in this sample as well.

Method: immunoSEQ multiplex PCR; TCRdb's copy keeps in-frame clones and lacks some. The table records about 2.1 million clones, 93% of them present only once. As defined, naive CD8 cells were CD45RO-negative and positively selected for CCR7, with terminally differentiated effector memory CD45RA+ cells excluded. The donors were adults (healthy and HIV-negative) with no recent acute infections or vaccinations. The chain links TRBV9 to TRBJ2-3; 8 nucleotides line up with TRBD2. This sequence was found in a man aged 18-30 years in good health. Some clones in this sample may be carry-over from other donors' samples. Sequencing input: naive CD8+ T cells from PBMCs. CDR3 coding DNA: TGTGCCAGCAGCGTAGGAACTAGCGGCAACACAGATACGCAGTATTTT. Its translation: CASSVGTSGNTDTQYF.